Shown below are 18 T cell receptor beta chains from a single sample sequenced in a study of blood T cell repertoires in COVID-19. Generated by immunoSEQ multiplex PCR, the TCRdb table keeps only in-frame clones and is missing some. The table has some 56,000 clones, more than 60% seen once. The specimen sequenced was peripheral blood. All receptors come from a woman aged 45-59 years with active or convalescent COVID-19.

The rearrangement joins TRBV27 to TRBJ1-1; D might be TRBD1 (5 bases). The V gene's germline CDR1 is MNHEY and CDR2 SMNVEV (reference sequence). This CDR3 region has 15 residues. Trimming cost V 5 bases and J 0 bases, with 13 bases left between them. CDR3: CASSRLGGLNTEAFF. For the CDR3, the DNA is TGTGCCAGCAGTAGACTTGGGGGGTTGAACACTGAAGCTTTCTTT.

The rearrangement links TRBV27 to TRBJ2-1, with D perhaps matching TRBD1 (5 bases). The CDR3 runs to 14 residues. Germline CDR1 MNHEY, CDR2 SMNVEV (reference sequence). Trimming removed 0 bases from V and 5 bases from J, with 8 bases in between. The CDR3 here is CASSLSRGDNEQFF. Here the CDR3 DNA reads TGTGCCAGCAGTTTATCTAGGGGCGACAATGAGCAGTTCTTC.

The J gene is TRBJ2-7, the V gene TRBV5-4, with D maybe TRBD2 (6 bases). V gave up 3 bases and J gave up 5 bases, with 6 bases separating them. The CDR3 is 11 residues long. From germline, CDR1 is SGHNT and CDR2 YYREEE (reference sequence). CDR3 in DNA: TGTGCCAGCAGCTCGGGGGACGAGCAGTACTTC. This translates into CASSSGDEQYF.

This chain uses TRBV12-3 or TRBV12-4 with TRBJ2-2; D gene ambiguous. Trimming stripped 6 bases from V and 1 base from J, with 3 bases between. This CDR3 has 12 residues. CDR3 protein: CASSQNTGELFF. CDR3 sequence (DNA): TGTGCCAGCAGCCAGAACACCGGGGAGCTGTTTTTT.

The chain employs TRBV28 and TRBJ2-3, with D uncertain. The CDR3 covers 13 residues. V was trimmed by 3 bases and J by 4 bases, leaving 8 bases between them. Germline V gene lookup returns CDR1 MDHEN and CDR2 SYDVKM. The CDR3 coding sequence is TGTGCCAGCAGTTTGCAGGCCCCAGATACGCAGTATTTT. This codes for CASSLQAPDTQYF.

The V and J genes are TRBV10-3 and TRBJ2-7; no firm D call. The ends were cut back, 2 bases at V and 0 bases at J, with 8 bases in the middle. This CDR3 has 14 residues. Germline loops: CDR1 ENHRY, CDR2 SYGVKD. CDR3 DNA sequence: TGTGCCATCAGTGAGGGGCAGGTCTCCTACGAGCAGTACTTC. This codes for CAISEGQVSYEQYF.

By share, this clone counts as medium-sized. This sequence joins TRBV9 and TRBJ2-1; 12 nucleotides agree with TRBD2. Trimming at V came to 2 bases and at J to 6 bases, leaving 3 bases not matched to a gene. Germline V gene lookup returns CDR1 SGDLS and CDR2 YYNGEE. The CDR3 runs to 15 residues. The DNA for the CDR3 is TGTGCCAGCAGCGTGACTAGCGGGAGAACCAATGAGCAGTTCTTC. Translated: CASSVTSGRTNEQFF.

The rearrangement uses TRBV9 and TRBJ2-1; 9 nucleotides match TRBD2. V was clipped by 1 base and J by 9 bases; unmatched bases: 5. CDR1 is SGDLS, CDR2 YYNGEE, per germline. This CDR3 is 14 amino acids long. This CDR3 is CASSVLGLAIEQFF. The CDR3 DNA sequence: TGTGCCAGCAGCGTACTGGGACTAGCCATTGAGCAGTTCTTC.

The chain links TRBV4-1 to TRBJ2-1; D may be TRBD2 (5 bases). The CDR3 runs 15 residues. In germline, CDR1 is MGHRA, CDR2 YSYEKL. V gave up 3 bases and J gave up 5 bases, with 14 bases separating them. CDR3 amino acids: CASSHSGVSNNEQFF. The CDR3 region has the DNA TGCGCCAGCAGCCATTCCGGGGTATCGAACAATGAGCAGTTCTTC.

This clone was seen a few times. This chain joins TRBV7-9 and TRBJ2-2; 10 nucleotides agree with TRBD2. This CDR3 contains 18 residues. With V trimmed by 5 bases and J by 0 bases, 9 bases remained unmatched. Germline V lookup: CDR1 SEHNR, CDR2 FQNEAQ (reference sequence). The CDR3 protein is CASSIGEREGANTGELFF. The CDR3 DNA sequence: TGTGCCAGCAGCATAGGGGAGCGGGAGGGAGCGAACACCGGGGAGCTGTTTTTT.

The chain links TRBV18 to TRBJ1-5; D possibly corresponds to TRBD1 (5 bases). The germline V gene has CDR1 KGHSH and CDR2 LQKENI. V was clipped by 1 base and J by 5 bases, with 15 bases between them. The CDR3 covers 16 residues. The DNA for the CDR3 is TGTGCCAGCTCACCACGAGGGCCCGGGGGAGATCAGCCCCAGCATTTT. It encodes CASSPRGPGGDQPQHF.

The chain has TRBV5-5 and TRBJ2-1, with D tentatively TRBD1 (6 bases). V lost 4 bases and J lost 6, with 14 bases in between. CDR1 and CDR2 from the germline V gene are SGHKS and YYEKEE (reference sequence). The CDR3 contains 14 residues. In DNA form, the CDR3 reads TGTGCCAGCAGCGGGCAACTAGGGGGCAATGAGCAGTTCTTC. Protein product: CASSGQLGGNEQFF. Full variable domain (missing parts from reference TRBV5-5 and TRBJ2-1): DAGVTQSPTHLIKTRGQQVTLRCSPISGHKSVSWYQQVLGQGPQFIFQYYEKEERGRGNFPDRFSARQFPNYSSELNVNALLLGDSALYLCASSGQLGGNEQFFGPGTRLTVL.

The V and J genes are TRBV5-6 and TRBJ2-5, with 9 positions matching TRBD2. Germline assignment: CDR1 SGHDT and CDR2 YYEEEE. CDR3 size: 15 residues. Trimming removed 0 bases from V and 4 bases from J; junction bases left unmatched: 4. The DNA of the CDR3 is TGTGCCAGCAGCTTGGAAGCGGGAGGAAGAGAGACCCAGTACTTC. Its translation: CASSLEAGGRETQYF.

V and J are TRBV28 and TRBJ1-2; the match to TRBD1 covers 7 bases. Germline V gene data show CDR1 as MDHEN and CDR2 as SYDVKM. The CDR3 spans 15 residues. V lost 6 bases to trimming and J lost 4 bases; unmatched junction nucleotides: 11. The CDR3 sequence is CASRRSDRTGYGYTF. CDR3 sequence (DNA): TGTGCCAGCAGGCGCTCGGACAGGACTGGCTATGGCTACACCTTC.

The chain combines TRBV5-4 with TRBJ2-5; a possible D gene is TRBD1 (6 bases). Germline lookup yields CDR1 SGHNT and CDR2 YYREEE (reference sequence). Trimming pared 6 bases from V and 0 bases from J, leaving 12 bases between. The CDR3 has 14 amino acids. The CDR3 spells CASTPGTHQETQYF. CDR3 DNA sequence: TGTGCCAGCACCCCCGGGACACACCAAGAGACCCAGTACTTC.

The chain recombines TRBV5-6 with TRBJ1-6; D possibly corresponds to TRBD1 (5 bases). CDR1 is SGHDT, CDR2 YYEEEE, per germline. V dropped 2 bases and J dropped 8 bases, with 11 bases sitting between them. The CDR3 has 14 amino acids. For the CDR3, the DNA is TGTGCCAGCAGCTTCCGGCAGGGCTATTCACCCCTCCACTTT. Amino acids: CASSFRQGYSPLHF.

The chain combines TRBV6-5 with TRBJ1-3; no reliable D call. The CDR3 consists of 14 residues. Germline V gene data show CDR1 as MNHEY and CDR2 as SVGAGI. V was pared by 7 bases and J by 0 bases, with 10 bases between. For the CDR3, the DNA is TGTGCCAGCAACGAGGTGTTCTCTGGAAACACCATATATTTT. This sequence encodes CASNEVFSGNTIYF.

The V and J genes are TRBV25-1 and TRBJ1-1, with D uncertain. Germline V gene data show CDR1 as MGHDK and CDR2 as SYGVNS. The CDR3 has 12 amino acids. The ends were cut back, 6 bases at V and 4 bases at J, with 9 bases in the middle. In nucleotides, the CDR3 is TGTGCCAGCAGGCCAGGAGGCACTGAAGCTTTCTTT. This encodes CASRPGGTEAFF.